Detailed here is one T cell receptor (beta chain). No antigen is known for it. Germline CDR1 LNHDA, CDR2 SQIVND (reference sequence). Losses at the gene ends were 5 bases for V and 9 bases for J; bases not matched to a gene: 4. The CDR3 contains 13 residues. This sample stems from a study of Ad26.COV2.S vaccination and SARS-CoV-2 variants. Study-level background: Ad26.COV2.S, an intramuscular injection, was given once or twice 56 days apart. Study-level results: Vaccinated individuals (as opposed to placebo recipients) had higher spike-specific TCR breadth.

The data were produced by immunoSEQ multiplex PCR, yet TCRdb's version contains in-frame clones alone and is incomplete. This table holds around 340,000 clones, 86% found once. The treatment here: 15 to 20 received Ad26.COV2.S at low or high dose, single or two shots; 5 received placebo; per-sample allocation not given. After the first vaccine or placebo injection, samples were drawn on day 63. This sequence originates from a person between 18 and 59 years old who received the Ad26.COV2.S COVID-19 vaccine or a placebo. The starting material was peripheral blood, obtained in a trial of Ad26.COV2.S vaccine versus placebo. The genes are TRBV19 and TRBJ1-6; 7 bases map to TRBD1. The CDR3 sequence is CASSVGGLSPLHF. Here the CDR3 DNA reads TGTGCCAGTAGTGTAGGGGGCCTTTCACCCCTCCACTTT.